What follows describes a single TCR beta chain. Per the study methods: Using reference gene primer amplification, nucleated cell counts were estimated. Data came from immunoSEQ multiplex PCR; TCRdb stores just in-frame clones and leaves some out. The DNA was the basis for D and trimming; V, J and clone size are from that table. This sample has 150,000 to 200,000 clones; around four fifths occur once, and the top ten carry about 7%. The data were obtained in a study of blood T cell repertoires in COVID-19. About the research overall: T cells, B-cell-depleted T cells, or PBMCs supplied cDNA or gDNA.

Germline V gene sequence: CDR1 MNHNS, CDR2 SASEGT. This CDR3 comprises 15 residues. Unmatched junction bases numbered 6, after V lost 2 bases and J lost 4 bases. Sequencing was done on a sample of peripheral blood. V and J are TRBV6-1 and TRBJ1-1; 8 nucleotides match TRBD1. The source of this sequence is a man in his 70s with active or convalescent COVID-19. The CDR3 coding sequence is TGTGCCAGCAGTGAACCTGGCAGGGGGCCCACTGAAGCTTTCTTT. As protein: CASSEPGRGPTEAFF.